Described below is a single TCR beta chain sequence and its context. The antigen is undetermined. The sample belongs to a study of OX40 agonist ivuxolimab in advanced cancers. As for the study in general: Of the patients, three showed partial responses, one with hepatocellular carcinoma and two with cutaneous melanoma. General study results and limits: Within 6 weeks, CD4+ and CD8+ blood T cells expanded clonally at 0.1 to 3.0 mg/kg.

V lost 3 bases and J lost 4, with 10 bases in between. This CDR3 comprises 13 residues. Germline assignment: CDR1 SGDLS and CDR2 YYNGEE. Collection of blood occurred at baseline, at cycle 4 day 1, and at cycle 7 day 1. Profiling relied on immunoSEQ multiplex PCR, and the TCRdb table lists in-frame clones only, not all of them. The sample lists some 57,000 clones, 90% occurring once. V is TRBV9 and J is TRBJ1-2; tentatively, D is TRBD1 (5 bases). This sequence was found in an adult with an advanced solid tumor such as melanoma, head and neck, liver or kidney cancer. Sequencing was performed on CD4+ or CD8+ T cells sorted from blood, taken in a trial of the OX40 agonist ivuxolimab. The CDR3 protein is CASSAGGGYGYTF. DNA of the CDR3: TGTGCCAGCAGCGCCGGGGGGGGCTATGGCTACACCTTC.